This is a list of T cell receptor beta chains from one sample in a study of cytomegalovirus exposure and HLA in healthy donors. Here immunoSEQ multiplex PCR was the method, and the copy in TCRdb shows in-frame clones only, minus some. This sample carries roughly 190,000 clones, around four fifths of them seen once, and the ten largest clones take approximately 3.4%. The specimen was PBMCs. Receptor source: a female donor in good health and CMV-seronegative. Both conserved end residues are part of each CDR3. Some rows mark clone size as missing; the rest say once, few, many or name a class of expanded clone.

v_call	cdr3_length	clone_size	j_call	cdr3_aa
TRBV29-1	13	-	TRBJ1-2	CSVESGDSYGYTF
TRBV19	15	-	TRBJ2-6	CASSITRAGANVLTF
TRBV27	15	once	TRBJ1-4	CASSGGVRSSEKLFF
TRBV28	14	-	TRBJ1-1	CASSRTSGGTEAFF
TRBV28	12	-	TRBJ2-1	CASRSGRDEQFF
TRBV11-2	13	-	TRBJ2-3	CASSLGLTDTQYF
TRBV5-5	14	-	TRBJ1-5	CASSLEGAGQPQHF
TRBV18	16	-	TRBJ2-2	CASSWIAGSDTGELFF
TRBV9	15	-	TRBJ2-1	CASSVAPGGDNEQFF
TRBV7-3	10	-	TRBJ2-5	CASSLLTQYF
TRBV14	17	once	TRBJ2-2	CASSQRSLAIQTGELFF
TRBV4-3	14	-	TRBJ1-2	CASSQDRGNYGYTF
TRBV13	14	-	TRBJ1-1	CASSLAQGHTEAFF
TRBV7-2	14	few	TRBJ2-5	CASSLASAQETQYF
TRBV19	17	-	TRBJ1-4	CATQRGQDDPANEKLFF
TRBV5-6	15	-	TRBJ1-2	CASSFEQGQVYGYTF
TRBV9	14	few	TRBJ2-5	CASSVGGFGETQYF
TRBV9	16	-	TRBJ2-1	CASRSMGGGAINEQFF
TRBV7-3	15	-	TRBJ1-3	CASSLIGGPGNTIYF
TRBV2	12	-	-	CARGDYRREQYF
TRBV6-4	16	-	TRBJ2-3	CASSDGTAPSTDTQYF
TRBV15	13	few	TRBJ2-3	CATKQGNTDTQYF
TRBV18	15	-	TRBJ1-5	CASSPGQGIGQPQHF
TRBV2	14	-	TRBJ1-2	CASRWTGENYGYTF
TRBV28	16	-	TRBJ1-5	CASSLAWTGGYQPQHF
TRBV4-1	15	once	TRBJ1-2	CASSQDHRLLYGYTF
TRBV28	12	-	TRBJ1-1	CASSLGWASAFF
TRBV27	11	few	TRBJ2-5	CASRLEETQYF
TRBV7-9	15	-	TRBJ2-5	CASSLDLGRGETQYF
TRBV29-1	17	-	-	CSVGEPLHPSRGNEQYF
TRBV10-3	14	-	TRBJ2-1	CAIRGGLAMNEQFF
TRBV11-3	16	-	TRBJ2-1	CASSAPAGNGDNEQFF
TRBV6-5	15	-	TRBJ2-5	CASRRIAGDQETQYF
TRBV4-1	17	-	TRBJ2-3	CASSPRATSGGTDTQYF
TRBV7-3	15	-	TRBJ1-2	CASSLTGGENYGYTF
TRBV4-1	15	-	TRBJ2-1	CASSQVLGSYNEQFF
TRBV7-2	16	-	TRBJ2-3	CASSLVGTGATDTQYF
TRBV4-1	16	few	TRBJ2-1	CASSQVDILAYNEQFF
TRBV27	14	-	TRBJ2-3	CASSLGRPPDTQYF
TRBV6-5	14	once	TRBJ1-4	CASSYMGGLEKLFF
TRBV9	14	-	TRBJ2-3	CASRPSGGQDTQYF
TRBV5-4	15	-	TRBJ2-1	CASSLSGSANNEQFF
TRBV6-5	15	few	TRBJ2-1	CASSYYQGDYNEQFF
TRBV7-2	16	-	TRBJ1-6	CASSLTGSSYNSPLHF
TRBV5-4	15	-	TRBJ2-2	CASSLGQGVTGELFF
TRBV4-2	15	-	TRBJ2-1	CASSQASSTYNEQFF
TRBV11-2	18	-	TRBJ2-7	CASSLVLFSSGVTYEQYF
TRBV19	15	-	TRBJ1-1	CASSMGGRAGFEAFF